This paragraph reports one TCR beta chain. The antigen remains unidentified. Clones were read by immunoSEQ multiplex PCR, and TCRdb kept only the in-frame ones, dropping some. The profile covers around 1,800 clones, none occurring a single time. Busulfan-fludarabine conditioning, marrow transplant, and cyclophosphamide on days +3 and +4 were administered. V lost 3 bases to trimming and J lost 10 bases; unmatched junction nucleotides: 12. This CDR3 comprises 13 residues. Germline loops: CDR1 GTSNPN, CDR2 SVGIG (reference sequence). The entry originates in a study of T cells after posttransplantation cyclophosphamide. Study-level findings and limits: Donor CD8+ memory clones often dominated recipient blood repertoires at later times. Recipient CMV seropositivity and CMV reactivation strongly tracked TRB clonality.

The clonotype was recovered from a female patient in her 60s who received an allogeneic stem cell transplant from a related donor and was CMV-positive. Certain T cells may be donor cells from the graft. The chain carries TRBV30 and TRBJ2-7; 7 bases align to TRBD2. Sequencing used PBMCs, obtained 32 to 35 days after allogeneic stem cell transplant with posttransplant cyclophosphamide. CDR3 region: CAWRGLFYTSQYF. In nucleotides, the CDR3 is TGTGCCTGGAGGGGACTATTCTATACGAGTCAGTACTTC.